The 30 T cell receptor beta chains presented below share a single source sample, sequenced in a study of cytomegalovirus exposure and HLA in healthy donors. The PCR had 60 Vbeta and 13 Jbeta primers. TCRdb's table, derived via immunoSEQ multiplex PCR, lists solely in-frame clones and lacks some. The sample records about 140,000 clones, roughly 74% being singletons. The source material was PBMCs. The origin of the receptors is a man in his forties or fifties in good health and CMV-seronegative.

The chain employs TRBV7-9 and TRBJ2-1; tentatively, D is TRBD1 (6 bases). The germline gives CDR1 SEHNR, CDR2 FQNEAQ (reference sequence). Trimming stripped 0 bases from V and 9 bases from J, with 12 bases between. This CDR3 has 14 amino acids. CDR3 DNA: TGTGCCAGCAGCTTAGCGAACCGGGACATTGAGCAGTTCTTC. It codes for CASSLANRDIEQFF.

The chain's CDR3 is CASSPSRGYNEQFF. The DNA of the CDR3 is TGTGCCAGCTCACCATCCAGGGGCTACAATGAGCAGTTCTTC. The V and J genes are TRBV18 and TRBJ2-1; D possibly corresponds to TRBD1 (6 bases). CDR3 length equals 14 residues. The V gene's germline CDR1 is KGHSH and CDR2 LQKENI. V was pared by 2 bases and J by 3 bases, with 8 bases between.

The chain is built from TRBV5-1 and TRBJ1-1, with a tentative D call TRBD1 (6 bases). V was trimmed by 0 bases and J by 6 bases, leaving 18 bases between them. The germline CDR1 and CDR2 sequences are SGHRS and YFSETQ. The CDR3 spans 16 residues. This chain's CDR3 is CASSLDPKTGGPEAFF. The CDR3 DNA reads as TGCGCCAGCAGCTTGGACCCTAAGACAGGAGGTCCTGAAGCTTTCTTT.

This clone came up once. This chain connects TRBV5-1 to TRBJ2-2; 10 bases fit TRBD1. The V and J ends lost 0 bases and 6 bases, in that order; junction bases with no gene match: 5. From germline, CDR1 is SGHRS and CDR2 YFSETQ. The length of the CDR3 is 16 residues. CDR3 sequence reads: CASSLAGTGAAGELFF. In nucleotides, the CDR3 is TGCGCCAGCAGCTTGGCCGGGACAGGGGCCGCCGGGGAGCTGTTTTTT.

This clone appeared a few times. The chain couples TRBV30 to TRBJ1-1; perhaps TRBD1 as D (5 bases). This CDR3 region has 13 residues. Germline CDR1 is GTSNPN and CDR2 is SVGIG (reference sequence). Trimming removed 5 bases at V and 3 bases at J, with 13 bases between. As DNA, the CDR3 is TGTGCCTGGTCAGGGTTTGGGGACACTGAAGCTTTCTTT. It yields the protein CAWSGFGDTEAFF.

The rearrangement joins TRBV28 to TRBJ2-7, with D possibly being TRBD1 (6 bases). The germline V gene encodes CDR1 MDHEN and CDR2 SYDVKM. Trimming took 3 bases from V and 7 from J, leaving 28 bases between them. CDR3 length equals 18 residues. CDR3 protein: CASSLGAGVIPRMGEQYF. CDR3 in DNA: TGTGCCAGCAGTTTGGGCGCAGGGGTCATTCCGCGTATGGGGGAGCAGTACTTC.

The V gene is TRBV11-2, the J gene TRBJ1-1; D is undetermined. Germline V lookup: CDR1 SGHAT, CDR2 FQNNGV. V was clipped by 7 bases and J by 7 bases, with 19 bases between them. The length of the CDR3 is 14 residues. The CDR3 is CASTATARIFEAFF. In nucleotides, the CDR3 is TGTGCCAGCACCGCAACCGCGAGGATCTTTGAAGCTTTCTTT.

The V and J genes are TRBV27 and TRBJ2-3; 7 nucleotides line up with TRBD2. Trimming at V came to 5 bases and at J to 1 base, leaving 3 bases not matched to a gene. The CDR3 is 14 amino acids. Germline V lookup: CDR1 MNHEY, CDR2 SMNVEV (reference sequence). The CDR3 DNA is TGTGCCAGCAGTCTTCGGGGGGGCACAGATACGCAGTATTTT. This codes for CASSLRGGTDTQYF.

In its sample, this clone was seen once. This chain joins TRBV7-3 and TRBJ2-1; 8 nucleotides match TRBD2. The germline V gene encodes CDR1 SGHTA and CDR2 FQGTGA. The V and J ends lost 4 bases and 0 bases, in that order; junction bases with no gene match: 11. This CDR3 region has 18 residues. The CDR3 bases are TGTGCCAGCAGCTCACAGCCGGGACTAGGGCTCTCCTACAATGAGCAGTTCTTC. Amino acids: CASSSQPGLGLSYNEQFF. The full variable domain, with the rest looked up from reference TRBV7-3 and TRBJ2-1, is GAGVSQTPSNKVTEKGKYVELRCDPISGHTALYWYRQSLGQGPEFLIYFQGTGAADDSGLPNDRFFAVRPEGSVSTLKIQRTERGDSAVYLCASSSQPGLGLSYNEQFFGPGTRLTVL.

The chain uses TRBV27 and TRBJ1-6; perhaps TRBD1 as D (6 bases). V was shortened by 5 bases and J by 8 bases, with 16 bases between the two germline ends. CDR1 MNHEY and CDR2 SMNVEV come from the germline V gene (reference sequence). The CDR3 has 15 residues. The CDR3 nucleotides are TGTGCCAGCAGTCTCTACAGAGGGGGGGATTCACCCCTCCACTTT. It encodes CASSLYRGGDSPLHF.

Worth noting for this clone: Other DNA sequences in the same sample also yield this CDR3. V usage is TRBV5-1 and J usage is TRBJ2-1; TRBD1 might be the D (6 bases). Between the trimmed V and J ends, which lost 0 bases and 0 bases, there was a span of 7 bases. This CDR3 is built from 15 residues. CDR1 is SGHRS and CDR2 is YFSETQ in the germline V gene. The CDR3 spells CASSLAGDSYNEQFF. The DNA for the CDR3 is TGCGCCAGCAGCTTGGCAGGGGACTCCTACAATGAGCAGTTCTTC.

V usage is TRBV19 and J usage is TRBJ2-7; 11 nucleotides align to TRBD1. This CDR3 contains 15 residues. The V and J ends lost 4 bases and 3 bases, in that order; junction bases with no gene match: 5. Germline V gene sequence: CDR1 LNHDA, CDR2 SQIVND (reference sequence). The DNA of the CDR3 is TGTGCCAGTAGTACAACCGGGACAGGGGGCTACGAGCAGTACTTC. Its protein is CASSTTGTGGYEQYF.

The DNA of the CDR3 is TGTGCCAGCAGTCGAGGAGGACAGTTACGGTATGGCTACACCTTC. It specifies CASSRGGQLRYGYTF. The chain links TRBV11-2 to TRBJ1-2; perhaps TRBD1 as D (6 bases). CDR3 size: 15 residues. Germline values: CDR1 SGHAT, CDR2 FQNNGV. Trimming pared 6 bases from V and 5 bases from J, leaving 19 bases between.

The chain employs TRBV19 and TRBJ1-1, with 8 positions matching TRBD1. Germline V gives CDR1 LNHDA, CDR2 SQIVND (reference sequence). V gave up 7 bases and J gave up 3 bases; unmatched junction bases: 10. The length of the CDR3 is 15 residues. CDR3 loop: CASNHGQGGYTEAFF. As DNA, the CDR3 is TGTGCCAGTAACCACGGACAGGGTGGGTACACTGAAGCTTTCTTT.

This clone was counted only a few times. The CDR3 sequence is CASSPRRAGGESQYF. The CDR3 DNA is TGTGCCAGCAGCCCTAGGAGGGCGGGGGGAGAATCCCAGTACTTC. V gene TRBV7-2 combines with J gene TRBJ2-5, with 8 bases fitting TRBD2. Germline V CDR1 and CDR2: SGHTA, FQGNSA. CDR3 length: 15 residues. V lost 5 bases to trimming and J lost 9 bases; unmatched junction nucleotides: 14.

This sequence joins TRBV4-1 and TRBJ2-2; TRBD2 matches 8 bases. The CDR3 consists of 18 residues. Unmatched junction bases numbered 7, after V lost 1 base and J lost 0 bases. Germline lookup yields CDR1 MGHRA and CDR2 YSYEKL. The CDR3 coding sequence is TGCGCCAGCAGCCAAGTCTCAGCGGGGGCCCCGAACACCGGGGAGCTGTTTTTT. It is translated as CASSQVSAGAPNTGELFF.

There are a few counts of this clone. The chain links TRBV6-5 to TRBJ1-6, with D uncertain. The germline V gene has CDR1 MNHEY and CDR2 SVGAGI. Trimming left V 5 bases short and J 8 bases short, with 10 bases between. The CDR3 is made up of 13 amino acids. The CDR3 loop reads CASSRDTYSPLHF. The CDR3 DNA is TGTGCCAGCAGTCGCGACACATATTCACCCCTCCACTTT.

The genes are TRBV2 and TRBJ1-2, with TRBD1 as a possible D gene (5 bases). Germline CDR1 is SNHLY and CDR2 is FYNNEI. The V gene lost 7 bases and the J gene lost 8 bases, with 14 bases spanning the gap. This CDR3 has 12 residues. This CDR3 is CASTGLFTGYTF. The CDR3 nucleotides are TGTGCCAGCACGGGACTGTTTACGGGCTACACCTTC.

The J gene is TRBJ2-7, the V gene TRBV6-6; 7 nucleotides line up with TRBD1. V shed 4 bases, J shed 2 bases, and the junction held 5 bases outside the gene matches. This CDR3 is 14 amino acids long. CDR1 and CDR2 from the germline V gene are MNHNY and SVGAGI (reference sequence). CDR3: CASSFPGGTYEQYF. The CDR3 DNA reads as TGTGCCAGCAGTTTCCCAGGGGGAACCTACGAGCAGTACTTC.

V usage is TRBV5-1 and J usage is TRBJ2-1; D is unresolved. The V gene lost 0 bases and the J gene lost 5 bases, with 15 bases spanning the gap. This CDR3 spans 16 amino acids. CDR1 SGHRS and CDR2 YFSETQ come from the germline V gene. CDR3 sequence: CASSLGATRINNEQFF. The DNA for the CDR3 is TGCGCCAGCAGCTTGGGAGCTACGCGGATAAACAATGAGCAGTTCTTC.

This clone was observed many times. The chain employs TRBV18 and TRBJ2-2, with D maybe TRBD1 (5 bases). CDR3 length equals 14 residues. The V gene's germline CDR1 is KGHSH and CDR2 LQKENI. V was clipped by 5 bases and J by 1 base, with 8 bases between them. DNA for the CDR3: TGTGCCAGCTCATCCGGACAGAACACCGGGGAGCTGTTTTTT. This sequence encodes CASSSGQNTGELFF.

The chain combines TRBV19 with TRBJ2-7; maybe TRBD2 (6 bases). This CDR3 has 12 amino acids. Per germline, CDR1 LNHDA and CDR2 SQIVND (reference sequence). The V end was cut by 1 base, the J end by 6 bases, with 7 bases between. The CDR3 protein is CASSIVGGEQYF. CDR3 DNA: TGTGCCAGTAGTATAGTGGGAGGCGAGCAGTACTTC.

The chain combines TRBV11-2 with TRBJ1-1; no clear D gene. V lost 2 bases to trimming and J lost 0 bases, with 10 bases between them. CDR1 is SGHAT and CDR2 is FQNNGV in the germline V gene. The CDR3 runs to 15 residues. The CDR3 nucleotides are TGTGCCAGCAGCTTAATGGGCGCTATGAACACTGAAGCTTTCTTT. Translated: CASSLMGAMNTEAFF.

The CDR3 DNA reads as TGTGCCAGCACAACGGACACCCAGGAGCAGTTCTTC. This gives the protein CASTTDTQEQFF. The J gene is TRBJ2-1, the V gene TRBV27, with D tentatively TRBD1 (5 bases). The germline V gene has CDR1 MNHEY and CDR2 SMNVEV (reference sequence). CDR3 length: 12 amino acids. Trimming removed 7 bases from V and 10 bases from J, with 14 bases in between.

This clone has only a few counts. The J gene is TRBJ1-2, the V gene TRBV18, with 8 bases fitting TRBD1. The CDR3 is made up of 14 amino acids. With 3 bases clipped from V and 6 bases from J, the junction kept 6 bases outside the gene matches. Per the germline V gene, CDR1 is KGHSH and CDR2 is LQKENI. Here the CDR3 DNA reads TGTGCCAGCTCACCGTTGGACAGGGTCAATGGCTACACCTTC. It is translated as CASSPLDRVNGYTF. Full variable domain (remainder filled in from reference TRBV18 and TRBJ1-2): NAGVMQNPRHLVRRRGQEARLRCSPMKGHSHVYWYRQLPEEGLKFMVYLQKENIIDESGMPKERFSAEFPKEGPSILRIQQVVRGDSAAYFCASSPLDRVNGYTFGSGTRLTVV.

This chain connects TRBV7-8 to TRBJ1-6; D unresolved. The ends were cut back, 5 bases at V and 9 bases at J, with 14 bases in the middle. The CDR3 length is 14 residues. From germline, CDR1 is SGHVS and CDR2 FQNEAQ. CDR3 amino acids: CASSPQWPGSPLHF. The CDR3 DNA is TGTGCCAGCAGCCCACAATGGCCGGGTTCACCCCTCCACTTT.

This clone turned up a few times. This chain uses TRBV4-1 with TRBJ1-1, with 7 bases fitting TRBD1. Trimming took 1 base from V and 1 from J; bases not matched to a gene: 12. CDR3 length: 18 residues. Germline loops: CDR1 MGHRA, CDR2 YSYEKL. The CDR3 DNA is TGCGCCAGCAGCCAAGTATTGGCAGGGGGAGTGGGGAACACTGAAGCTTTCTTT. It specifies CASSQVLAGGVGNTEAFF.

The chain joins TRBV11-2 to TRBJ1-1, with 9 bases lining up with TRBD1. Germline CDR1 and CDR2: SGHAT and FQNNGV. J gave up 2 bases and V 5 bases, and 6 bases lay outside the gene matches. The CDR3 totals 15 residues. CDR3 in DNA: TGTGCCAGCAGCACCGGACAGGGGAAAAACACTGAAGCTTTCTTT. Translating gives CASSTGQGKNTEAFF.

The chain links TRBV7-6 to TRBJ2-3, with 11 bases aligning to TRBD1. Germline V gene data show CDR1 as SGHVS and CDR2 as FNYEAQ. The CDR3 has 18 amino acids. Trimming at V came to 4 bases and at J to 6 bases, leaving 15 bases not matched to a gene. CDR3 in amino acids: CASSSPPGTGGKFDTQYF. The DNA of the CDR3 is TGTGCCAGCAGCTCACCACCTGGGACAGGGGGAAAGTTTGATACGCAGTATTTT.

The rearrangement uses TRBV6-5 and TRBJ1-1; D is unresolved. Germline CDR1 reads MNHEY; CDR2 reads SVGAGI. Trimming took off 5 bases at V and 10 bases at J, with 11 bases between the two ends. This CDR3 contains 11 residues. In DNA, the CDR3 is TGTGCCAGCAGTGGAGTTTCGGGAGCTTTCTTT. Translating it yields CASSGVSGAFF.